What follows is one T cell receptor (beta chain) and its context. Its antigen specificity is not known. It has no much larger one-base neighbor in the sample; base qualities were not kept. Trimming takes 6 bases off V and 8 bases off J; junction bases not matched to a gene: 12. The CDR3, cysteine through phenylalanine, is 15 amino acids long. The only DNA kept is the CDR3, 45 bases in frame from the first base. CDR1 SGHNT and CDR2 YENEEA were looked up in the germline V gene. The sample is drawn from a study of T cell responses to AZD1222 COVID-19 vaccine (dated by TCRdb to the early 2020s). Turning to the overall study: AZD1222 recipients with second doses at about 4 weeks or about 12 weeks were pooled, because spike-specific TCR depth and breadth did not differ between schedules. TCR sequencing was performed for roughly 240 trial participants, of whom about 200 were given two doses of AZD1222 and approximately 25 were given two doses of MenACWY control vaccine. Trial participants were enrolled into age subgroups of 18-55, 56-69 and 70-plus years, which contained approximately 150, 30 and 60 TCR-sequenced participants, respectively.

The time point label of this sample denotes: baseline before first vaccination. Samples from vaccinated people were obtained from the UK trials COV001 and COV002, which included a single-blind randomized controlled phase 2/3 trial of AZD1222 (ChAdOx1 nCoV-19) in healthy adults. For TCRbeta chain sequencing, PBMC samples were collected from trial participants at day 0 and at day 28 after the second dose. What the work shows at the level of the full study, not this receptor alone: Reportedly, almost half of the unique spike-specific TCRs recognized epitopes lying outside the regions that are mutated in the B.1.351 and B.1.1.7 variants. Participants were mostly white British and included more females than males, and it was suggested by the authors that clonal diversity may have been underestimated. Spike-specific TCR breadth and depth rose significantly after two AZD1222 doses compared with day 0 and with MenACWY recipients. Only six AZD1222 recipients were SARS-CoV-2 seropositive at baseline, limiting conclusions about previously exposed vaccinees. Because no day 14 peak-response samples were available, repertoires were characterized only after the peak T cell response. Vaccine-associated CD4 TCRs spanned the whole spike protein, with dominant responses in regions 160-218 and 743-854. In the small 56-69-year group, the increase in depth fell short of significance, most likely because of low power.

The CDR3 regions of human TCRbeta chains were analyzed by immunosequencing. As for how the authors treated the data: TCRs in the repertoires were compared against a reference library of SARS-CoV-2-specific TCRs that had been generated with the MIRA antigen-specificity platform. Breadth meant the fraction of unique TCRs that were SARS-CoV-2-associated, whereas depth meant the fraction of total T cells that were SARS-CoV-2-associated. Using the MIRA data, each spike-specific TCR was assigned both to the spike region to which the TCR was reactive and to a CD4 or CD8 class. Log10-transformed breadth and depth values were compared by one-way ANOVA with Sidak's multiple comparisons tests. As stored in TCRdb, this immuneACCESS dataset retains in-frame rearrangements with V and J assigned. A fraction of the clones does not appear; measured against another copy, unresolved V genes explain less than half of the discrepancy, and the remainder lacks a known reason. D and trimming come from the DNA, and the V and J calls and clone size come from that table. Here the sample has 65,000 to 95,000 clones; around 82% occur a single time. The ten largest clones add up to less than 25% of the sample.

The sequence links TRBV11-3 to TRBJ2-3, with TRBD1 matching 9 junction bases. The sequence was obtained from an adult in good health. This material consisted of peripheral blood, taken on day 0 of AZD1222 vaccination. The nucleotide sequence reads TGTGCCAGCAGTAATTCCGGGACAGGGAGCCTTACGCAGTATTTT. This translates into CASSNSGTGSLTQYF.